Below are 9 T cell receptor beta chains sequenced from a single sample in a study of T-cell reconstitution after alpha-beta-depleted transplantation in children. Unique molecular identifiers were used to barcode this TCRbeta library. In TCRdb, the PCR reads were re-called with MiXCR into one record per CDR3 protein. The table shows 250,000 to 400,000 distinct CDR3 sequences, with roughly 25% occurring only once. Here the sequenced sample was PBMCs, mostly from graft donor cells, taken 180 days after TCRalphabeta/CD19-depleted stem cell transplant. Receptor source: a male patient younger than 18 who had a stem cell transplant for acute lymphoblastic leukemia, so the T cells may come from the graft donor.

This clonotype was counted a few times. This rearrangement joins TRBV27 to TRBJ2-1; 11 bases are shared with TRBD2. The CDR3 is made up of 16 amino acids. The trim removed 5 bases at V and 4 bases at J, leaving 7 bases unmatched. In germline, CDR1 is MNHEY, CDR2 SMNVEV (reference sequence). In DNA form, the CDR3 reads TGTGCCAGCAGTCTCCTTAGCGGGAGGGTTTACAATGAGCAGTTCTTC. This gives the protein CASSLLSGRVYNEQFF.

The chain uses TRBV27 and TRBJ1-5; 8 bases are shared with TRBD1. The V and J ends lost 5 bases and 3 bases, in that order; junction bases with no gene match: 6. The CDR3 totals 15 residues. The germline V gene has CDR1 MNHEY and CDR2 SMNVEV (reference sequence). CDR3 bases: TGTGCCAGCAGTATGCGACAGGGGTACAATCAGCCCCAGCATTTT. Translated: CASSMRQGYNQPQHF.

In this sample, this clonotype turned up a few times. The chain links TRBV25-1 to TRBJ1-2; D is unclear. This CDR3 is built from 12 residues. Germline CDR1 reads MGHDK; CDR2 reads SYGVNS. V was trimmed by 0 bases and J by 8 bases, leaving 7 bases between them. CDR3 bases: TGTGCCAGCAGTGAATATCGCGAGGGCTACACCTTC. Protein: CASSEYREGYTF.

This chain joins TRBV19 and TRBJ1-2; tentative D call: TRBD1 (5 bases). Germline V lookup: CDR1 LNHDA, CDR2 SQIVND (reference sequence). Trimming removed 6 bases at V and 4 bases at J, with 18 bases between. There are 15 residues in the CDR3. CDR3 nucleotides: TGTGCCAGTAGGACAACTGGGACCTCCCCCTATGGCTACACCTTC. As protein: CASRTTGTSPYGYTF.

The chain links TRBV10-2 to TRBJ1-1; weak D call: TRBD1 (5 bases). Germline V lookup: CDR1 WSHSY, CDR2 SAAADI. Trimming took off 3 bases at V and 7 bases at J, with 9 bases between the two ends. This CDR3 has 12 amino acids. CDR3 DNA sequence: TGCGCCAGCAGTGATCGACAGAGTGAAGCTTTCTTT. Protein sequence: CASSDRQSEAFF.

V gene TRBV6-1 combines with J gene TRBJ2-3; 8 positions agree with TRBD2. This CDR3 comprises 17 residues. Germline V CDR1 and CDR2: MNHNS, SASEGT. After removal of 5 bases from V and 1 base from J, the junction contained 11 bases not matched to a gene. The DNA of the CDR3 is TGTGCCAGCAGTCCCCCACGAATAGCGGGACGCACAGATACGCAGTATTTT. Its protein is CASSPPRIAGRTDTQYF.

This chain uses TRBV20-1 with TRBJ1-1; TRBD1 aligns across 8 bases. Germline trimming cut 5 bases from V and 3 bases from J; bases unmatched to any gene: 8. There are 14 residues in the CDR3. CDR1 DFQATT and CDR2 SNEGSKA come from the germline V gene (reference sequence). Here the CDR3 DNA reads TGCAGTGCTCCAGACAGGGGAGGGGACACTGAAGCTTTCTTT. This codes for CSAPDRGGDTEAFF.

This CDR3 is CASRTAPGTGVYGYTF. The CDR3 DNA reads as TGCGCCAGCAGAACCGCCCCCGGGACAGGGGTGTATGGCTACACCTTC. The chain links TRBV5-1 to TRBJ1-2; 10 positions agree with TRBD1. The CDR3 spans 16 residues. V shed 5 bases, J shed 5 bases, and the junction held 12 bases outside the gene matches. Germline-derived CDR1 and CDR2 are SGHRS and YFSETQ.

The table lists this clonotype with a few counts. V usage is TRBV29-1 and J usage is TRBJ2-1; 8 nucleotides line up with TRBD2. CDR3 size: 14 residues. Germline values: CDR1 SQVTM, CDR2 ANQGSEA. The V and J ends lost 6 bases and 2 bases, in that order; junction bases with no gene match: 6. The CDR3 sequence: CSVLSREAYNEQFF. The CDR3 DNA follows: TGCAGCGTCCTATCGCGGGAGGCCTACAATGAGCAGTTCTTC.